This TCR beta chain was found in a study of graft-versus-host responses after intestinal transplantation. Comment on this clone: Its antigen is as yet unknown.

The repertoire was sequenced with immunoSEQ multiplex PCR; TCRdb's copy has only in-frame clones and lacks some. The sample records about 130,000 clones, around 94% being singletons. The CDR3 sequence is 15 residues long. Germline CDR1 SGHNT, CDR2 YYREEE (reference sequence). Losses at the gene ends were 2 bases for V and 7 bases for J; bases not matched to a gene: 7. J is TRBJ1-2 and V is TRBV5-4, with TRBD1 matching 11 bases. The sequencing used unstimulated CD4+ T cells sorted from spleen or lymph node cells, collected before intestinal transplant. The clonotype comes from a human donor who received an intestinal transplant. DNA of the CDR3: TGTGCCAGCAGCTTCGACCCCGGGACAGGGGGTGGCTACACCTTC. This encodes CASSFDPGTGGGYTF.